These 8 T cell receptor beta chains came from one sample sequenced in a study of cytotoxic CD8 clonotypes in ibrutinib-treated CLL. Profiling relied on immunoSEQ multiplex PCR, and the TCRdb table lists in-frame clones only, not all of them. The sample carries approximately 60,000 clones, 55% to 65% recorded once. The sample was PBMCs, taken after 24 months of ibrutinib treatment. The receptor source for this set is a human donor with chronic lymphocytic leukemia.

This clone counts as large (0.1 to 1%). V usage is TRBV27 and J usage is TRBJ1-5; 9 bases line up with TRBD1. Germline CDR1 MNHEY, CDR2 SMNVEV (reference sequence). V was clipped by 8 bases and J by 8 bases; unmatched bases: 4. The CDR3 contains 12 residues. The DNA of the CDR3 is TGTGCCAGCGGAACAGGGGGCAAGCCCCAGCATTTT. This translates into CASGTGGKPQHF.

The V gene is TRBV6-5, the J gene TRBJ2-3; D remains unclear. This CDR3 spans 13 amino acids. Germline V gene data show CDR1 as MNHEY and CDR2 as SVGAGI. The V end was cut by 0 bases, the J end by 5 bases, with 6 bases between. The CDR3 DNA reads TGTGCCAGCAGTTACTCCCCCGGAGATACGCAGTATTTT. Its translation is CASSYSPGDTQYF.

The V call is TRBV9, the J call TRBJ1-1, with D unresolved. Per germline, CDR1 SGDLS and CDR2 YYNGEE. This CDR3 spans 13 amino acids. The V gene lost 1 base and the J gene lost 4 bases, with 8 bases spanning the gap. The CDR3 bases are TGTGCCAGCAGCGTACGTTGGAGCACTGAAGCTTTCTTT. This gives the protein CASSVRWSTEAFF.

The J gene is TRBJ1-3, the V gene TRBV15, with no clear D. V was pared by 6 bases and J by 0 bases, with 15 bases between. The CDR3 totals 16 residues. CDR1 and CDR2 from the germline V gene are LNHNV and YYDKDF (reference sequence). In nucleotides, the CDR3 is TGTGCCACCAGTCCTCAGACGACGGGCTCTGGAAACACCATATATTTT. Encoded protein: CATSPQTTGSGNTIYF. Supplemented by reference TRBV15 and TRBJ1-3, the full variable domain reads DAMVIQNPRYQVTQFGKPVTLSCSQTLNHNVMYWYQQKSSQAPKLLFHYYDKDFNNEADTPDNFQSRRPNTSFCFLDIRSPGLGDTAMYLCATSPQTTGSGNTIYFGEGSWLTVV.

This clone was picked up a small number of times. This chain connects TRBV6-4 to TRBJ2-3; D is perhaps TRBD1 (5 bases). V lost 3 bases to trimming and J lost 0 bases, with 10 bases between them. The germline CDR1 and CDR2 sequences are MRHNA and SNTAGT. The CDR3 runs to 15 residues. CDR3 DNA: TGTGCCAGCAGTGAGGATGACAGCAGCACAGATACGCAGTATTTT. Its translation: CASSEDDSSTDTQYF.

Only a few counts were recorded for this clone. The genes are TRBV11-3 and TRBJ2-1; TRBD2 matches at 10 bases. The V gene end was trimmed by 2 bases and the J gene end by 5 bases; junction bases not matched to a gene: 3. Germline V CDR1 and CDR2: SGHNT, YENEEA. This CDR3 is built from 15 residues. CDR3 bases: TGTGCCAGCAGCTTATCGGGACTAGCGAACAATGAGCAGTTCTTC. Amino acid sequence: CASSLSGLANNEQFF. The full variable domain, rest sourced from reference TRBV11-3 and TRBJ2-1, is EAGVVQSPRYKIIEKKQPVAFWCNPISGHNTLYWYLQNLGQGPELLIRYENEEAVDDSQLPKDRFSAERLKGVDSTLKIQPAELGDSAVYLCASSLSGLANNEQFFGPGTRLTVL.

This clone has ten or more counts. The V and J genes are TRBV29-1 and TRBJ2-3; 7 nucleotides agree with TRBD1. J lost 2 bases, V lost 4 bases, and 6 bases had no gene match. This CDR3 spans 14 amino acids. Germline V CDR1 and CDR2: SQVTM, ANQGSEA. Here the CDR3 reads CSVATGAHTDTQYF. CDR3 sequence (DNA): TGCAGCGTTGCCACAGGGGCCCACACAGATACGCAGTATTTT.

About this clone: Compared with germline, one end of the junction differs, possibly owing to a read error. The chain uses TRBV19 and TRBJ2-7; D could derive from TRBD1 or TRBD2 (5 bases each). The germline V gene encodes CDR1 LNHDA and CDR2 SQIVND (reference sequence). CDR3 length equals 15 residues. The CDR3: CASRISGQGAYEQYF. As DNA, the CDR3 is TGTGCCAGTCGTATAAGCGGCCAGGGAGCCTACGAGCAGTACTTC. Variable domain in full (rest from reference TRBV19 and TRBJ2-7): DGGITQSPKYLFRKEGQNVTLSCEQNLNHDAMYWYRQDPGQGLRLIYYSQIVNDFQKGDIAEGYSVSREKKESFPLTVTSAQKNPTAFYLCASRISGQGAYEQYFGPGTRLTVT.